Presented here are 14 T cell receptor beta chains from one specimen sequenced in a study of radiotherapy plus CTLA-4 blockade in lung cancer. Profiled with immunoSEQ multiplex PCR; TCRdb holds only in-frame clones, not every one. The top ten clones hold 4.5% to 5.5% of a sample with 110,000 or so clones, around 75% of them seen once. Source: peripheral blood, taken from a patient treated with radiotherapy plus ipilimumab. Receptors were obtained from a human donor with non-small cell lung cancer who had a partial response to radiotherapy plus ipilimumab.

This chain's CDR3 is CASSDRGAQPQHF. The CDR3 DNA reads TGTGCCAGCAGTGATAGGGGCGCCCAGCCCCAGCATTTT. The V call is TRBV2, the J call TRBJ1-5; D might be TRBD1 (5 bases). Trimming shortened V by 3 bases and J by 7 bases, and 10 bases separated the two germline ends. The length of the CDR3 is 13 residues. The germline V gene has CDR1 SNHLY and CDR2 FYNNEI.

This chain connects TRBV18 to TRBJ1-1, with TRBD1 identical over 8 bases. Per germline, CDR1 KGHSH and CDR2 LQKENI. This CDR3 comprises 15 residues. Trimming took 1 base from V and 6 from J; bases not matched to a gene: 7. The CDR3 loop is CASSPLAQGAPEAFF. CDR3 coding DNA: TGTGCCAGCTCACCACTTGCGCAGGGGGCACCTGAAGCTTTCTTT.

The V call is TRBV27, the J call TRBJ1-1; D is possibly TRBD1 (6 bases). V was shortened by 4 bases and J by 7 bases, with 19 bases between the two germline ends. The germline gives CDR1 MNHEY, CDR2 SMNVEV (reference sequence). The CDR3 spans 15 residues. CDR3 sequence reads: CASSSNTGIFGEAFF. CDR3 DNA sequence: TGTGCCAGCAGTTCCAACACAGGGATTTTCGGTGAAGCTTTCTTT.

The V gene is TRBV27, the J gene TRBJ1-2, with 8 bases identical to TRBD1. In germline, CDR1 is MNHEY, CDR2 SMNVEV (reference sequence). V shed 4 bases and J 9 bases; nucleotides not matched to a gene: 4. The CDR3 is made up of 12 amino acids. CDR3 in amino acids: CASSSDRVSYTF. The CDR3 DNA follows: TGTGCCAGCAGTTCGGACAGGGTTAGCTACACCTTC.

The chain couples TRBV5-1 to TRBJ2-2, with 8 bases aligning to TRBD1. Losses at the gene ends were 4 bases for V and 7 bases for J; bases not matched to a gene: 6. The CDR3 length is 14 residues. CDR1 is SGHRS, CDR2 YFSETQ, per germline. DNA of the CDR3: TGCGCCAGCAGCGTACAGGGGGTGATCGGGGAGCTGTTTTTT. It yields the protein CASSVQGVIGELFF.

The chain carries TRBV28 and TRBJ1-1; 12 nucleotides match TRBD1. The CDR3 runs 14 residues. Germline loops: CDR1 MDHEN, CDR2 SYDVKM. V lost 5 bases and J lost 10; bases outside the gene matches: 8. The CDR3 sequence: CASSAGTGGAGAFF. The CDR3 DNA sequence: TGTGCCAGCAGTGCCGGGACAGGGGGCGCGGGAGCTTTCTTT.

This rearrangement joins TRBV9 to TRBJ1-6; 9 bases match TRBD1. The germline V gene has CDR1 SGDLS and CDR2 YYNGEE. V dropped 3 bases and J dropped 7; count of bases not matched to a gene: 5. This CDR3 spans 15 amino acids. In nucleotides, the CDR3 is TGTGCCAGCAGCGCGCTCGGACAGGGGAATTCACCCCTCCACTTT. The encoded protein is CASSALGQGNSPLHF.

The V call is TRBV19, the J call TRBJ2-7, with a tentative D call TRBD1 (6 bases). Germline CDR1 and CDR2: LNHDA and SQIVND (reference sequence). The CDR3 runs 13 residues. The V and J ends lost 5 bases and 2 bases respectively, with 10 bases between them. The CDR3 here is CASSVQGAYEQYF. DNA of the CDR3: TGTGCCAGTAGTGTACAGGGAGCCTACGAGCAGTACTTC.

The gene calls are TRBV10-1 and TRBJ1-2; D is undetermined. Trimming removed 4 bases from V and 2 bases from J, with 8 bases in between. This CDR3 contains 13 residues. Per the germline V gene, CDR1 is WNHNN and CDR2 is SYGVQD (reference sequence). The CDR3 coding sequence is TGCGCCAGCAGTGTATCACACAACTATGGCTACACCTTC. It codes for CASSVSHNYGYTF.

This sequence joins TRBV7-8 and TRBJ2-1, with TRBD2 matching over 9 bases. From germline, CDR1 is SGHVS and CDR2 FQNEAQ. J gave up 15 bases and V 2 bases, and 5 bases lay outside the gene matches. CDR3 length: 12 amino acids. The CDR3 nucleotides read TGTGCCAGCAGCTTAAGGGGGACTAGCAGGTTCTTC. Encoded protein: CASSLRGTSRFF.

Written as DNA, the CDR3 is TGTGCCAGCCTTAGGGACAGGTCCACAGATACGCAGTATTTT. Translating it yields CASLRDRSTDTQYF. The chain combines TRBV6-1 with TRBJ2-3; 8 bases line up with TRBD1. The CDR3 is 14 residues long. The V gene's germline CDR1 is MNHNS and CDR2 SASEGT. V was clipped by 8 bases and J by 2 bases; unmatched bases: 6.

The V gene is TRBV5-1, the J gene TRBJ2-5; 8 bases map to TRBD1. The CDR3 spans 13 residues. The junction had 1 base not matched to a gene; V was cut back by 2 bases and J by 4 bases. Germline V gene sequence: CDR1 SGHRS, CDR2 YFSETQ. CDR3 amino acids: CASSLQGGETQYF. CDR3 sequence (DNA): TGCGCCAGCAGCTTACAGGGGGGAGAGACCCAGTACTTC.

CDR3 residues: CASSATTGGYGYTF. CDR3 nucleotides: TGCGCCAGCAGCGCGACGACAGGGGGCTATGGCTACACCTTC. The chain carries TRBV5-1 and TRBJ1-2; 9 bases match TRBD1. CDR1 and CDR2 (germline): SGHRS, YFSETQ. The CDR3 is made up of 14 amino acids. V lost 4 bases to trimming and J lost 4 bases; unmatched junction nucleotides: 5.

This chain joins TRBV7-2 and TRBJ1-2; 7 nucleotides match TRBD1. J lost 0 bases, V lost 2 bases, and 6 bases had no gene match. The CDR3 extends over 16 amino acids. Per germline, CDR1 SGHTA and CDR2 FQGNSA. The CDR3 is CASSLPGTVTNYGYTF. As DNA, the CDR3 is TGTGCCAGCAGCTTACCCGGGACAGTAACTAACTATGGCTACACCTTC.